A single sample gave rise to the 15 T cell receptor beta chains below, sequenced in a study of blood T cells in healthy people across ages. For the second PCR, which ran for about 6 to 11 cycles, a sample-barcoded 5' primer and a J-beta primer mix were used. TCRdb processed the 5' RACE reads anew with MiXCR; each CDR3 protein has one entry. Seen here are more than 650,000 distinct CDR3 sequences, 22% observed once, and the top ten hold 22%. The material sequenced was blood. Every receptor here comes from a man between 65 and 85 years old in good health.

In its sample, this clonotype was seen a few times. This sequence joins TRBV12-3 or TRBV12-4 and TRBJ2-7, with a tentative D call TRBD1 (5 bases). The CDR3 length is 14 residues. The ends were cut back, 0 bases at V and 3 bases at J, with 9 bases in the middle. CDR3 in DNA: TGTGCCAGCAGTTTAGCAGGACACTACTACGAGCAGTACTTC. Residues: CASSLAGHYYEQYF.

As to this clonotype: The germline gene is not matched at one end of the junction; a read error may be the cause. The chain uses TRBV9 and TRBJ1-6; perhaps TRBD1 as D (6 bases). Germline CDR1 is SGDLS and CDR2 is YYNGEE. CDR3 length: 11 residues. CDR3 amino acids: CAGSGTPHLHF. The CDR3, as DNA: TGTGCCGGCAGCGGGACACCTCACCTCCACTTT. Complete variable domain (other parts from reference TRBV9 and TRBJ1-6): DSGVTQTPKHLITATGQRVTLRCSPRSGDLSVYWYQQSLDQGLQFLIQYYNGEERAKGNILERFSAQQFPDLHSELNLSSLELGDSALYFCAGSGTPHLHFGNGTRLTVT.

This clonotype came up a few times. The chain recombines TRBV9 with TRBJ1-1; weak D call: TRBD1 (6 bases). Germline-derived CDR1 and CDR2 are SGDLS and YYNGEE. This CDR3 comprises 13 residues. V lost 4 bases and J 4 bases, leaving 11 bases between the germline ends. The CDR3 spells CASSLRQATEAFF. The DNA of the CDR3 is TGTGCCAGCAGCCTACGACAGGCCACTGAAGCTTTCTTT.

The gene calls are TRBV5-5 and TRBJ2-5; tentatively, D is TRBD2 (5 bases). Germline-derived CDR1 and CDR2 are SGHKS and YYEKEE (reference sequence). V gave up 3 bases and J gave up 5 bases, with 20 bases separating them. CDR3 length: 16 residues. CDR3 sequence (DNA): TGTGCCAGCAGCTACTCCGTGGGCACCAGAGGGGAGACCCAGTACTTC. Translation gives CASSYSVGTRGETQYF.

This clonotype was recorded a few times. The chain uses TRBV7-2 and TRBJ2-1, with 9 bases identical to TRBD2. In germline, CDR1 is SGHTA, CDR2 FQGNSA. The CDR3 is 21 residues long. The ends lost 5 bases at V and 0 bases at J; junction bases unmatched: 20. The CDR3: CASSARGGERGVLFSYNEQFF. The CDR3 region has the DNA TGTGCCAGCAGCGCCCGAGGGGGGGAGCGGGGGGTGCTATTCTCCTACAATGAGCAGTTCTTC. The whole variable domain, filled in from reference TRBV7-2 and TRBJ2-1, reads GAGVSQSPSNKVTEKGKDVELRCDPISGHTALYWYRQSLGQGLEFLIYFQGNSAPDKSGLPSDRFSAERTGGSVSTLTIQRTQQEDSAVYLCASSARGGERGVLFSYNEQFFGPGTRLTVL.

This chain joins TRBV29-1 and TRBJ1-1; D is perhaps TRBD1 (5 bases). V lost 6 bases, J lost 5 bases, and 13 bases lay in between. The CDR3 is 12 amino acids. Germline CDR1 reads SQVTM; CDR2 reads ANQGSEA. CDR3 region: CSVLGVWTEAFF. The CDR3 DNA reads TGCAGCGTCCTGGGGGTATGGACTGAAGCTTTCTTT.

The rearrangement uses TRBV5-1 and TRBJ2-2; D is possibly TRBD2 (5 bases). Germline V lookup: CDR1 SGHRS, CDR2 YFSETQ. Trimming pared 5 bases from V and 6 bases from J, leaving 20 bases between. This CDR3 has 16 amino acids. CDR3 bases: TGCGCCAGCAGATTCCTCGGACGGGGAAGAGCCGGGGAGCTGTTTTTT. Translating gives CASRFLGRGRAGELFF.

The V and J genes are TRBV14 and TRBJ1-1; no reliable D call. The ends were cut back, 2 bases at V and 6 bases at J, with 13 bases in the middle. The CDR3 sequence is 14 residues long. Germline V CDR1 and CDR2: SGHDN, FVKESK. The chain's CDR3 is CASSQSSVRPEAFF. The CDR3 bases are TGTGCCAGCAGCCAAAGTAGCGTTCGGCCTGAAGCTTTCTTT.

The chain recombines TRBV10-3 with TRBJ2-3; 8 nucleotides match TRBD2. V lost 6 bases to trimming and J lost 4 bases; unmatched junction nucleotides: 9. Germline-derived CDR1 and CDR2 are ENHRY and SYGVKD. There are 15 residues in the CDR3. The DNA of the CDR3 is TGTGCCATCAGCGCAGCGGGAGTTATCGCAGATACGCAGTATTTT. Translation: CAISAAGVIADTQYF.

In its sample, this clonotype was seen many times. This chain uses TRBV12-3 or TRBV12-4 with TRBJ2-7, with D unclear. The V end was cut by 2 bases, the J end by 0 bases, with 8 bases between. The CDR3 runs 14 residues. The CDR3 protein is CASSLRQLSYEQYF. CDR3 nucleotide sequence: TGTGCCAGCAGTTTAAGGCAGCTCTCCTACGAGCAGTACTTC.

The chain is built from TRBV10-3 and TRBJ2-7; TRBD2 is a possible D gene (6 bases). V lost 1 base, J lost 1 base, and 14 bases lay in between. The germline V gene encodes CDR1 ENHRY and CDR2 SYGVKD. This CDR3 is 16 amino acids long. In DNA, the CDR3 is TGTGCCATCAGTGAGTTACCGGGAGCCCCATCCTACGAGCAGTACGTC. It yields the protein CAISELPGAPSYEQYV.

V is TRBV4-2 and J is TRBJ2-5; unclear D gene. This CDR3 region has 15 residues. Trimming took 0 bases from V and 4 from J, leaving 12 bases between them. The germline V gene encodes CDR1 LGHNA and CDR2 YNFKEQ. In DNA form, the CDR3 reads TGTGCCAGCAGCCAAGATTTTGTCGCCCGAGAGACCCAGTACTTC. Amino acid sequence: CASSQDFVARETQYF.

In this sample, this clonotype turned up a few times. The chain links TRBV25-1 to TRBJ2-3; 7 bases match TRBD2. V gave up 6 bases and J gave up 6 bases; unmatched junction bases: 6. The germline V gene encodes CDR1 MGHDK and CDR2 SYGVNS. The CDR3 loop spans 13 amino acids. In nucleotides, the CDR3 is TGTGCCAGCAGCGTGGGGGGGGTTGATACGCAGTATTTT. It yields the protein CASSVGGVDTQYF. Complete variable domain (other parts from reference TRBV25-1 and TRBJ2-3): EADIYQTPRYLVIGTGKKITLECSQTMGHDKMYWYQQDPGMELHLIHYSYGVNSTEKGDLSSESTVSRIRTEHFPLTLESARPSHTSQYLCASSVGGVDTQYFGPGTRLTVL.

The sample holds a few counts of this clonotype. V is TRBV29-1 and J is TRBJ1-2; D remains ambiguous. V was pared by 2 bases and J by 7 bases, with 2 bases between. The length of the CDR3 is 9 residues. Germline V gene data show CDR1 as SQVTM and CDR2 as ANQGSEA. The CDR3 reads CSVESGYTF. DNA of the CDR3: TGCAGCGTTGAAAGTGGCTACACCTTC.

In the case of this clonotype: Germline and junction disagree at one end, which may indicate a read error. CDR3 protein: CAGSVRQLGEAFF. The CDR3 nucleotides read TGTGCCGGCAGTGTCCGACAGTTAGGAGAAGCTTTCTTT. The chain joins TRBV27 to TRBJ1-1, with TRBD1 as a possible D gene (5 bases). The CDR3 has 13 amino acids. The V gene's germline CDR1 is MNHEY and CDR2 SMNVEV (reference sequence).